This T cell receptor (beta chain) was recorded in a study of blood T cell repertoires in COVID-19. Only in-frame clones appear in the TCRdb table, and some are missing; sequencing was by immunoSEQ multiplex PCR. The table records around 210,000 clones, 85% of them present only once. Germline CDR1 is KGHSH and CDR2 is LQKENI. CDR3 length: 13 amino acids. Trimming removed 5 bases from V and 8 bases from J, with 13 bases in between. This chain links TRBV18 with TRBJ1-5, with D uncertain. The source is a man aged 45-65 years with COVID-19, enrolled during active disease. Sequencing input: peripheral blood. The CDR3 loop is CASSGLLEEPQHF. The CDR3 coding sequence is TGTGCCAGCTCAGGACTCCTTGAGGAGCCCCAGCATTTT.